The clone carrying this T cell receptor (beta chain) has just one count. What it binds is not known. These data originate in a study of T cell clonotyping in hematopoietic cell transplantation. Generated by immunoSEQ multiplex PCR, the TCRdb table keeps only in-frame clones and is missing some. Among several thousand clones listed, 70% to 85% were seen once. General study findings and limits: Cells were unsorted, so CD4 and CD8 contributions were not separated. Higher Inverse Simpson Index values in graft donor and pretransplant recipient predicted broader posttransplant TCR diversity.

This CDR3 comprises 15 residues. Trimming took 0 bases from V and 0 from J, leaving 6 bases between them. The germline gives CDR1 LGHNT, CDR2 FRNRAP. This rearrangement joins TRBV12-5 to TRBJ2-1; D call uncertain. This sample comprised peripheral blood mononuclear cells, obtained 180 days after allogeneic stem cell transplant. This TCR was recovered from a male patient in his sixties or seventies who had an allogeneic stem cell transplant from an unrelated donor, so T cells may come from the graft donor. Some clones in this sample may be carry-over from other donors' samples. The CDR3 reads CASGLVLGSYNEQFF. The CDR3 DNA follows: TGTGCTAGTGGTTTGGTACTGGGCTCCTACAATGAGCAGTTCTTC.